These 5 T cell receptor beta chains were sequenced from one sample in a study of T cells in Graves' hyperthyroidism and ophthalmopathy. Researchers took RNA transcripts and amplified the TCR beta CDR3 regions from them. The HTBI primer set was used in a first-round RT-PCR of the TCR CDR3. TCRdb used MiXCR to reprocess the multiplex PCR reads, holding one entry per CDR3 protein. The table lists around 600,000 distinct CDR3 sequences, approximately 15% of them singletons, with approximately 12% in the top ten. Material: blood. These receptors were taken from a woman aged 45 to 65 with Graves' ophthalmopathy.

This clonotype was seen more than once but under ten times. The CDR3 coding sequence is TGCAGCGTTGAAGGAGCCAGGACAGGTTCCTACAATGAGCAGTTCTTC. Residues: CSVEGARTGSYNEQFF. The J gene is TRBJ2-1, the V gene TRBV29-1; 7 nucleotides agree with TRBD1. Germline CDR1 and CDR2: SQVTM and ANQGSEA. CDR3 length: 16 amino acids. The trim removed 1 base at V and 1 base at J, leaving 7 bases unmatched.

Many counts were recorded for this clonotype. The V call is TRBV20-1, the J call TRBJ2-1; TRBD1 matches at 7 bases. Germline V gene lookup returns CDR1 DFQATT and CDR2 SNEGSKA (reference sequence). The J segment lost 5 bases and the V segment lost 5 bases, leaving 9 bases of the junction unmatched. This CDR3 comprises 14 residues. CDR3 in amino acids: CSAQVGTAHNEQFF. CDR3 DNA sequence: TGCAGTGCTCAAGTCGGGACAGCCCACAATGAGCAGTTCTTC.

The sample holds many counts of this clonotype. The gene calls are TRBV11-3 and TRBJ2-1; maybe TRBD2 (6 bases). Germline V gives CDR1 SGHNT, CDR2 YENEEA. This CDR3 comprises 14 residues. V was trimmed by 2 bases and J by 4 bases, leaving 9 bases between them. CDR3 nucleotides: TGTGCCAGCAGCTTACAAGCGGGTTACAATGAGCAGTTCTTC. Its protein product is CASSLQAGYNEQFF.

A remark on this clonotype: The limits of the CDR3 on the DNA are not certain, so only TCRdb's listed CDR3 is given. The chain employs TRBV12-3 or TRBV12-4 and TRBJ1-1. The CDR3 is 13 amino acids in total, end residues counted. The CDR3 here is CASSFGGGTEASF.

This clonotype was seen many times. The chain joins TRBV6-1 to TRBJ2-3; 11 nucleotides match TRBD2. The CDR3 has 16 amino acids. Trimming took 5 bases from V and 4 from J; bases not matched to a gene: 8. The germline CDR1 and CDR2 sequences are MNHNS and SASEGT. CDR3 loop: CASSFLLAGGADTQYF. DNA of the CDR3: TGTGCCAGCAGTTTCCTTCTAGCGGGAGGTGCAGATACGCAGTATTTT.